This TCR beta chain was sequenced for a study of blood T cell repertoires in COVID-19. Study overall: Researchers got acute and convalescent COVID-19 samples from the United States, Italy and Spain. From T cells, B-cell-depleted T cells, or PBMCs came the material, which was cDNA or gDNA.

Participants, about 18 to 90 years old, spanned more than 20 US areas. Cohorts were determined from participant-reported clinical history. The table came from immunoSEQ multiplex PCR; TCRdb's copy has only in-frame clones and leaves some out. The table has about 330,000 clones, about nine tenths seen once. The CDR3 has 16 amino acids. V trimming: 2 bases; J trimming: 7 bases; junction bases outside the gene matches: 10. CDR1 and CDR2 (germline): LGHDT, YNNKEL (reference sequence). This chain links TRBV3-1 (or the pseudogene TRBV3-2) with TRBJ2-7; 11 bases are shared with TRBD2. The specimen was PBMCs or T cells enriched from blood (not recorded which). The receptor's source is a woman under 30 who had recovered from COVID-19. CDR3 in amino acids: CASSQRASGRSEEQYF. CDR3 DNA sequence: TGTGCCAGCAGCCAAAGAGCTAGCGGGAGGAGTGAAGAGCAGTACTTC.